The next 2 T cell receptor beta chains were all read from a single sample in a study of blood T cells in healthy people across ages (dated by TCRdb to between 2014 and 2016). Library creation used 5' RACE. The data were produced on an Illumina HiSeq 2500. A second PCR of roughly 6 to 11 cycles was run with a J-beta primer mix and a sample-barcoded 5' primer. The public reads were reanalyzed by TCRdb: fastp trimming at Q25, MiXCR alignment, in-frame beta chains only. One record per CDR3 amino acid sequence lists the most common genes and DNA. The sample profile shows some 900,000 distinct CDR3 sequences; 29% of them were found once. Roughly 17% of the sample belongs to the ten largest clones. Sequencing input: blood. The receptors derive from a woman older than 75 in good health.

Remarks on this clonotype: A single base separates this from a much larger clone, so it may be a read error. The chain has TRBV10-3 and TRBJ2-1; 7 bases match TRBD1. The V gene's germline CDR1 is ENHRY and CDR2 SYGVKD. The CDR3 is 14 residues long. V gave up 5 bases and J gave up 6 bases; unmatched junction bases: 7. As DNA, the CDR3 is TGTGCCATCAGTTCCGGGACAGTCTGCAATGAGCAGTTCTTC. Its protein product is CAISSGTVCNEQFF.

Note on this clonotype: A clone one base away is much larger, so this may be a read error. The chain carries TRBV5-1 and TRBJ2-5, with a possible D match to TRBD1 (7 bases). The CDR3 sequence is 16 residues long. Germline CDR1 SGHRS, CDR2 YFSETQ. V lost 4 bases and J 11 bases, leaving 27 bases between the germline ends. In DNA, the CDR3 is TGCGCCAGCAGCGCGACGGCGGGACAGCACTCAAATGAGCAGTACTTC. It specifies CASSATAGQHSNEQYF.